The clone carrying this T cell receptor (beta chain) has at least ten counts. The antigen is not known. This entry belongs to a study of post-analysis software for immune sequencing data. General study results and limits: Five or six TRBV segments, TRBV5-6, TRBV5-1 and TRBV20-1 among them, were found more frequent in patients than controls.

Included in the TCR beta cDNA libraries were unique molecular identifiers. cDNA molecules numbering 450,000 to 650,000 came from approximately 1 to 10 million T cells. MiXCR, applied by TCRdb to the PCR reads, yields one record per CDR3 protein. The repertoire consists of roughly 540,000 distinct CDR3 sequences, with about a third occurring once and the leading ten covering 4.5% to 7.5%. From germline, CDR1 is SGHRS and CDR2 YFSETQ. The V end lost 0 bases, the J end lost 6 bases, and 7 bases lay between the germline ends. This CDR3 contains 12 residues. V is TRBV5-1 and J is TRBJ2-7; the D is unclear. This sequence was found in a girl between 2 and 17 years old with multiple sclerosis. Sequenced sample: blood. The CDR3 here is CASSLGLGEQYF. The CDR3 DNA sequence: TGCGCCAGCAGCTTGGGGCTAGGCGAGCAGTACTTC.